This T cell receptor (beta chain) was captured in a study of shared clonotypes between healthy human individuals. Terminally differentiated effector memory CD45RA+ cells were left out of the naive CD8 fraction, which was CD45RO-negative and positively selected for CCR7. The table came from immunoSEQ multiplex PCR; TCRdb's copy has only in-frame clones and leaves some out. The top ten clones hold 0.85% to 1.3% of a sample with over 2 million clones, approximately 94% of them seen once. The CDR3 has 15 residues. V lost 0 bases and J 5 bases, leaving 14 bases between the germline ends. The germline CDR1 and CDR2 sequences are SGDLS and YYNGEE.

The clonotype was recovered from a man aged 18 to 35 in good health. Sequencing input: naive CD8+ T cells sorted from blood. The J gene is TRBJ1-1, the V gene TRBV9; a possible D gene is TRBD1 (6 bases). CDR3 bases: TGTGCCAGCAGCGTAGTCGGGGACAAAGGAACTGAAGCTTTCTTT. Its translation: CASSVVGDKGTEAFF.